The 30 T cell receptor beta chains given below trace back to one sample, sequenced in a study of blood T cell repertoires in COVID-19. Sequencing was performed with immunoSEQ multiplex PCR; in TCRdb, only in-frame clones are kept and a portion is missing. The sample records some 110,000 clones, approximately 83% being singletons. Sequencing was done on a sample of peripheral blood. Receptors were obtained from a middle-aged man with acute or convalescent COVID-19.

The CDR3, as DNA: TGTGCCAGCAGCTTATTTGGCTCCCTCTCCTACAATGAGCAGTTCTTC. As protein: CASSLFGSLSYNEQFF. The rearrangement uses TRBV11-3 and TRBJ2-1; D unclear. The germline V gene has CDR1 SGHNT and CDR2 YENEEA. This CDR3 spans 16 amino acids. Trimming left V 2 bases short and J 0 bases short, with 11 bases between.

The CDR3 loop is CASRPAGLDYGYTF. CDR3 in DNA: TGTGCCAGCAGACCCGCAGGGCTGGACTATGGCTACACCTTC. The chain has TRBV7-2 and TRBJ1-2; D may be TRBD1 (5 bases). This CDR3 comprises 14 residues. Germline loops: CDR1 SGHTA, CDR2 FQGNSA. V was shortened by 6 bases and J by 3 bases, with 14 bases between the two germline ends. The variable domain in full, completed from reference TRBV7-2 and TRBJ1-2, reads GAGVSQSPSNKVTEKGKDVELRCDPISGHTALYWYRQSLGQGLEFLIYFQGNSAPDKSGLPSDRFSAERTGGSVSTLTIQRTQQEDSAVYLCASRPAGLDYGYTFGSGTRLTVV.

This clone has a single count. CDR3: CASSLSPAGYTDTQYF. The CDR3 coding sequence is TGTGCCAGCAGCTTAAGCCCCGCGGGATACACAGATACGCAGTATTTT. This sequence joins TRBV7-9 and TRBJ2-3, with a tentative D call TRBD2 (6 bases). Per germline, CDR1 SEHNR and CDR2 FQNEAQ (reference sequence). V dropped 2 bases and J dropped 2 bases, with 14 bases sitting between them. CDR3 length equals 16 residues.

The V gene is TRBV27, the J gene TRBJ2-7; D is possibly TRBD2 (5 bases). The CDR3 runs to 12 residues. The ends were cut back, 10 bases at V and 7 bases at J, with 17 bases in the middle. CDR1 and CDR2 from the germline V gene are MNHEY and SMNVEV (reference sequence). The CDR3 coding sequence is TGTGCCATCCTGTCCCCTTCGGGGGAGCAGTACTTC. Protein product: CAILSPSGEQYF.

A single count supports this clone. The CDR3, as DNA: TGTGCCAGCAGCTTATCCAAGCAAGCCAAAAACATTCAGTACTTC. Protein product: CASSLSKQAKNIQYF. V is TRBV11-3 and J is TRBJ2-4; D unclear. Trimming took 2 bases from V and 0 from J, leaving 8 bases between them. Germline V gene data show CDR1 as SGHNT and CDR2 as YENEEA. The CDR3 runs 15 residues. The full variable domain, completed using reference TRBV11-3 and TRBJ2-4, is EAGVVQSPRYKIIEKKQPVAFWCNPISGHNTLYWYLQNLGQGPELLIRYENEEAVDDSQLPKDRFSAERLKGVDSTLKIQPAELGDSAVYLCASSLSKQAKNIQYFGAGTRLSVL.

The V gene is TRBV12-3 or TRBV12-4, the J gene TRBJ1-5; D unclear. The CDR3 is 12 residues long. V lost 6 bases and J 4 bases, leaving 7 bases between the germline ends. The CDR3 sequence: CASRETNQPQHF. In nucleotides, the CDR3 is TGTGCCAGCAGAGAAACTAATCAGCCCCAGCATTTT.

This clone occurred a few times. V is TRBV7-9 and J is TRBJ1-6, with D possibly matching TRBD1 (6 bases). Germline CDR1 SEHNR, CDR2 FQNEAQ (reference sequence). With 3 bases removed from V and 14 bases from J, the gap between germline ends came to 14 bases. CDR3 size: 13 residues. CDR3 residues: CASSFGTPQSLHF. In nucleotides, the CDR3 is TGTGCCAGCAGCTTCGGGACACCCCAATCCCTCCACTTT.

Turning to this clone: This specimen includes other DNA sequences encoding the same CDR3. The J gene is TRBJ2-5, the V gene TRBV5-1; possibly TRBD1 for D (5 bases). This CDR3 has 14 amino acids. The V and J ends lost 0 bases and 2 bases respectively, with 8 bases between them. Per the germline V gene, CDR1 is SGHRS and CDR2 is YFSETQ. In DNA form, the CDR3 reads TGCGCCAGCAGCTTGGGGACACCGCAAGAGACCCAGTACTTC. Its translation is CASSLGTPQETQYF.

The V gene is TRBV3-1 (or the pseudogene TRBV3-2), the J gene TRBJ2-7; 10 nucleotides match TRBD2. After removal of 0 bases from V and 4 bases from J, the junction contained 12 bases not matched to a gene. CDR1 is LGHDT, CDR2 YNNKEL, per germline (reference sequence). The CDR3 runs 18 residues. As DNA, the CDR3 is TGTGCCAGCAGCCAAGAGGGACCACCTAGCGGGAGAATGTACGAGCAGTACTTC. This translates into CASSQEGPPSGRMYEQYF.

This sequence joins TRBV5-6 and TRBJ1-2; unclear D gene. CDR3 length: 12 residues. V was pared by 4 bases and J by 4 bases, with 8 bases between. Germline V gives CDR1 SGHDT, CDR2 YYEEEE. The chain's CDR3 is CASSVGVYGYTF. CDR3 DNA sequence: TGTGCCAGCAGCGTAGGAGTCTATGGCTACACCTTC.

The DNA for the CDR3 is TGTGCCAGCAGCACTTCTGCGGGGGCTCAAGAGACCCAGTACTTC. Protein sequence: CASSTSAGAQETQYF. The chain combines TRBV7-9 with TRBJ2-5, with a possible D match to TRBD2 (7 bases). Trimming removed 5 bases from V and 2 bases from J, with 15 bases in between. CDR3 length: 15 amino acids. Germline assignment: CDR1 SEHNR and CDR2 FQNEAQ (reference sequence).

This chain connects TRBV10-3 to TRBJ1-6; 7 bases map to TRBD1. V dropped 5 bases and J dropped 0; count of bases not matched to a gene: 1. The germline gives CDR1 ENHRY, CDR2 SYGVKD. This CDR3 is 15 amino acids long. The CDR3 sequence is CAISQGGSYNSPLHF. CDR3 DNA sequence: TGTGCCATCAGTCAGGGGGGCTCCTATAATTCACCCCTCCACTTT.

The genes are TRBV10-2 and TRBJ2-1; D is perhaps TRBD2 (5 bases). The germline V and J ends were trimmed by 3 bases and 7 bases, with 13 bases remaining between them. The CDR3 spans 14 residues. The germline V gene encodes CDR1 WSHSY and CDR2 SAAADI. DNA for the CDR3: TGCGCCAGCAGTGACTCTGGGAGTTCTAATGAGCAGTTCTTC. Residues: CASSDSGSSNEQFF.

The rearrangement links TRBV5-4 to TRBJ2-1; no firm D call. The V gene's germline CDR1 is SGHNT and CDR2 YYREEE (reference sequence). This CDR3 spans 15 amino acids. The V and J ends lost 0 bases and 0 bases respectively, with 7 bases between them. The CDR3 here is CASSLERSSYNEQFF. The CDR3 DNA is TGTGCCAGCAGCTTGGAACGTAGCTCCTACAATGAGCAGTTCTTC.

The chain carries TRBV15 and TRBJ1-5; maybe TRBD1 (6 bases). In germline, CDR1 is LNHNV, CDR2 YYDKDF (reference sequence). V gave up 3 bases and J gave up 4 bases, with 19 bases separating them. This CDR3 is built from 17 residues. CDR3 loop: CATSSKLTAGANQPQHF. The CDR3 DNA reads as TGTGCCACCAGCAGCAAGCTAACGGCAGGGGCAAATCAGCCCCAGCATTTT.

The table lists this clone with a count of one. The chain recombines TRBV5-6 with TRBJ2-7, with D possibly being TRBD2 (6 bases). The germline V gene encodes CDR1 SGHDT and CDR2 YYEEEE. The V end was cut by 1 base, the J end by 0 bases, with 8 bases between. This CDR3 is 14 amino acids long. CDR3 DNA: TGTGCCAGCAGCTTGTTCGGGAGCTCCTACGAGCAGTACTTC. Its protein is CASSLFGSSYEQYF.

Here the CDR3 reads CASSPAGTSGSTDTQYF. The CDR3, as DNA: TGTGCCAGCAGTCCCGCCGGGACTAGCGGTAGCACAGATACGCAGTATTTT. This chain connects TRBV6-6 to TRBJ2-3; TRBD2 agrees at 11 bases. J was trimmed by 0 bases and V by 5 bases; bases with no gene match: 7. The CDR3 loop spans 17 amino acids. The germline V gene encodes CDR1 MNHNY and CDR2 SVGAGI (reference sequence).

This clone came up a few times. The chain uses TRBV3-1 (or the pseudogene TRBV3-2) and TRBJ1-2; no firm D call. V was shortened by 1 base and J by 5 bases, with 8 bases between the two germline ends. Germline V gene sequence: CDR1 LGHDT, CDR2 YNNKEL (reference sequence). The CDR3 has 13 residues. The CDR3 nucleotides are TGTGCCAGCAGCCAAGGTCCGTTGTATGGCTACACCTTC. Its translation: CASSQGPLYGYTF.

The rearrangement uses TRBV19 and TRBJ2-1; unclear D gene. V was cut by 3 bases and J by 12 bases, with 12 bases left in between. CDR1 LNHDA and CDR2 SQIVND come from the germline V gene (reference sequence). This CDR3 has 12 amino acids. CDR3 sequence (DNA): TGTGCCAGTAGTATCGAGGCGTCTGTGCAGTTCTTC. It is translated as CASSIEASVQFF.

The chain has TRBV7-9 and TRBJ2-1, with TRBD2 as a possible D gene (6 bases). Trimming pared 3 bases from V and 4 bases from J, leaving 10 bases between. The CDR3 covers 14 residues. Germline V gene lookup returns CDR1 SEHNR and CDR2 FQNEAQ (reference sequence). DNA of the CDR3: TGTGCCAGCAGCTTGTGGGAGGCGTACAATGAGCAGTTCTTC. It specifies CASSLWEAYNEQFF.

J is TRBJ2-3 and V is TRBV19; 8 bases are a match to TRBD2. The V segment lost 2 bases and the J segment 4 bases; nucleotides outside the gene matches: 8. CDR3 length: 16 residues. Germline V CDR1 and CDR2: LNHDA, SQIVND (reference sequence). The CDR3 reads CASSIRYRGGPDTQYF. The CDR3 DNA sequence: TGTGCCAGTAGTATACGCTACCGGGGGGGCCCAGATACGCAGTATTTT.

As concerns this clone: The same CDR3 can be traced to other DNA sequences in this sample. The genes are TRBV27 and TRBJ2-7; 11 nucleotides line up with TRBD2. V lost 3 bases, J lost 3 bases, and 1 base stayed unmatched. Germline assignment: CDR1 MNHEY and CDR2 SMNVEV (reference sequence). This CDR3 has 14 amino acids. CDR3 sequence (DNA): TGTGCCAGCAGTTTTGGGACTAGCGGCTACGAGCAGTACTTC. It codes for CASSFGTSGYEQYF.

The sample holds a few counts of this clone. This chain connects TRBV10-3 to TRBJ2-1; 8 bases line up with TRBD2. CDR3 length: 16 residues. The ends lost 4 bases at V and 7 bases at J; junction bases unmatched: 12. Germline values: CDR1 ENHRY, CDR2 SYGVKD. CDR3 in amino acids: CAISGVTGGVGNEQFF. In DNA, the CDR3 is TGTGCCATCAGTGGGGTTACGGGAGGGGTCGGTAATGAGCAGTTCTTC.

The gene calls are TRBV3-1 (or the pseudogene TRBV3-2) and TRBJ2-6, with a weak D call TRBD2 (7 bases). Trimming shortened V by 2 bases and J by 4 bases, and 12 bases separated the two germline ends. The germline CDR1 and CDR2 sequences are LGHDT and YNNKEL (reference sequence). The CDR3 runs to 16 residues. This chain's CDR3 is CASSQRGGAGANVLTF. The CDR3 DNA is TGTGCCAGCAGCCAACGTGGGGGGGCAGGGGCCAACGTCCTGACTTTC.

This clone was found once. CDR3 sequence (DNA): TGTGCTAGTGTCCCAGGTAAAACGACCGGGGAGCTGTTTTTT. The encoded protein is CASVPGKTTGELFF. The chain uses TRBV12-5 and TRBJ2-2, with unresolved D. CDR3 length: 14 residues. Germline loops: CDR1 LGHNT, CDR2 FRNRAP. The germline V and J ends were trimmed by 7 bases and 5 bases, with 14 bases remaining between them. The full variable domain, in which reference TRBV12-5 and TRBJ2-2 provide the parts outside the CDR3, is DARVTQTPRHKVTEMGQEVTMRCQPILGHNTVFWYRQTMMQGLELLAYFRNRAPLDDSGMPKDRFSAEMPDATLATLKIQPSEPRDSAVYFCASVPGKTTGELFFGEGSRLTVL.

The chain couples TRBV30 to TRBJ1-6; D gene unclear. The V gene's germline CDR1 is GTSNPN and CDR2 SVGIG (reference sequence). There are 16 residues in the CDR3. Trimming took 2 bases from V and 10 from J, leaving 21 bases between them. The CDR3 reads CAWSLAGSLGYSPLHF. The CDR3, as DNA: TGTGCCTGGAGTCTAGCCGGGTCCCTGGGGTACTCACCCCTCCACTTT.

As to this clone: Other DNA sequences within the sample encode an identical CDR3. The chain links TRBV5-1 to TRBJ2-2; 7 bases fit TRBD1. Trimming at V came to 0 bases and at J to 2 bases, leaving 1 base not matched to a gene. The CDR3 runs 15 residues. The germline gives CDR1 SGHRS, CDR2 YFSETQ. DNA of the CDR3: TGCGCCAGCAGCTTGGACAGGGGAAACACCGGGGAGCTGTTTTTT. Its protein is CASSLDRGNTGELFF.

In nucleotides, the CDR3 is TGTGCCAGCAGCCTTGGGACTAGCGGGACGGGCACAGATACGCAGTATTTT. It yields the protein CASSLGTSGTGTDTQYF. The chain has TRBV7-9 and TRBJ2-3, with 13 bases matching TRBD2. Germline lookup yields CDR1 SEHNR and CDR2 FQNEAQ (reference sequence). Trimming cost V 5 bases and J 1 base; bases outside gene matches: 6. The CDR3 has 17 residues.

V and J are TRBV7-9 and TRBJ2-5; 10 nucleotides align to TRBD1. V gave up 0 bases and J gave up 5 bases; unmatched junction bases: 6. Germline CDR1 SEHNR, CDR2 FQNEAQ (reference sequence). The CDR3 contains 16 residues. CDR3 sequence: CASSLAGTGAGETQYF. CDR3 nucleotide sequence: TGTGCCAGCAGCTTAGCCGGGACAGGGGCTGGGGAGACCCAGTACTTC.

This chain joins TRBV27 and TRBJ2-1; D is unresolved. The CDR3 runs to 13 residues. From germline, CDR1 is MNHEY and CDR2 SMNVEV (reference sequence). V gave up 8 bases and J gave up 6 bases, with 14 bases separating them. CDR3 sequence (DNA): TGTGCCAGCCATTCACTCCCCCTCAATGAGCAGTTCTTC. It translates to CASHSLPLNEQFF.